These T cell receptor beta chains were read from a single sample in a study of T cell responses to AZD1222 COVID-19 vaccine. Some clones are missing from TCRdb's copy, which holds only in-frame ones; the method was immunoSEQ multiplex PCR. The table includes about 140,000 clones, 80% to 95% detected once. Sequenced material: peripheral blood, taken on day 0 of AZD1222 vaccination. Receptors were obtained from an adult in good health. CDR3s include the opening cysteine and the closing phenylalanine or tryptophan. A D gene is named only where the DNA matches it firmly. The size of a clone is reported for some rows only, either as once, few or many, or as a class for expanded clones.

CDR3 DNA	CDR3 protein	clone size	V gene	J gene	D gene
TGTGCCAGCAGCCCGACATCAGGACAGGCCTCCTACGAGCAGTACTTC	CASSPTSGQASYEQYF	.	TRBV4-2	TRBJ2-7	TRBD1
TGTGCCAGCACTGATAAGCGGAACACTGAAGCTTTCTTT	CASTDKRNTEAFF	.	TRBV6-6	TRBJ1-1	.
TGTGCCAGCAGCTTTCCAGGCCCAGGGCCCCAGCATTTT	CASSFPGPGPQHF	.	TRBV7-2	TRBJ1-5	.
TGTGCCAGCAGTTTAATGGATCGGACAGCGAACACCGGGGAGCTGTTTTTT	CASSLMDRTANTGELFF	once	TRBV27	TRBJ2-2	.
TGTGCCAGCAGCCTCCGACAGGGGGGGTGTACCTTC	CASSLRQGGCTF	.	TRBV4-2	TRBJ1-2	TRBD1
TGTGCCAGCGGGCCTTTCAATACGCAGTATTTT	CASGPFNTQYF	few	TRBV2	TRBJ2-3	.
TGTGCCAGCAGTTCAGTGGGGCAGGGGATCGTTGAAGCTTTCTTT	CASSSVGQGIVEAFF	.	TRBV27	TRBJ1-1	.
TGTGCCAGTAGTCTGTACGGGGCTAACTATGGCTACACCTTC	CASSLYGANYGYTF	.	TRBV19	TRBJ1-2	.
TGTGCCAGTCGGGACCGGGATTCCACCGGGGAGCTGTTTTTT	CASRDRDSTGELFF	.	TRBV19	TRBJ2-2	.
TGTGCCAGCAGCTTCAGACTAGGGCAAGAGACCCAGTACTTC	CASSFRLGQETQYF	.	TRBV11-2	TRBJ2-5	.
TGTGCCAGCAGCTTGGGGGGATTGGACAGGGTTGCTTCGGACTATGGCTACACCTTC	CASSLGGLDRVASDYGYTF	once	TRBV5-6	TRBJ1-2	TRBD1
TGTGCCAGCTCTCGGGGGGCTTCTAACTATGGCTACACCTTC	CASSRGASNYGYTF	.	TRBV18	TRBJ1-2	.
TGTGCCAGCAGTACTCTAGCGGCTATCTCCTACGAGCAGTACTTC	CASSTLAAISYEQYF	.	TRBV27	TRBJ2-7	TRBD2
TGTGCCAGCAGGAGATATCAGGGGGCGCACACAGATACGCAGTATTTT	CASRRYQGAHTDTQYF	.	TRBV27	TRBJ2-3	TRBD1
TGTGCCAGCAGTTTGCGGGGCTGGAATAATTCACCCCTCCACTTT	CASSLRGWNNSPLHF	.	TRBV28	TRBJ1-6	.
TGCGCCAGCAGCACCCAGGTTACGAACACTGAAGCTTTCTTT	CASSTQVTNTEAFF	once	TRBV5-1	TRBJ1-1	.
TGTGCCAGCAGCGGGAGGATTTCCTCCTACGAGCAGTACTTC	CASSGRISSYEQYF	.	TRBV5-6	TRBJ2-7	.
TGCGCCAGCAGTGGCAATTATAATGAAAAACTGTTTTTT	CASSGNYNEKLFF	.	TRBV5-1	TRBJ1-4	.
TGCAGCGCAAAGGGACTAGCGGGTTACAATGAGCAGTTCTTC	CSAKGLAGYNEQFF	once	TRBV29-1	TRBJ2-1	TRBD2
TGCAGCGTCACTTGGGGTTACGAGCAGTACTTC	CSVTWGYEQYF	.	TRBV29-1	TRBJ2-7	.
TGTGCCAGCAGTGAAGGTACAGGGAGGGATGGCTACACCTTC	CASSEGTGRDGYTF	few	TRBV6-1	TRBJ1-2	.
TGTGCCACCAGCAGAGATTGGATAGCGGGTCAAAACATTCAGTACTTC	CATSRDWIAGQNIQYF	.	TRBV15	TRBJ2-4	TRBD2
TGTGCCGGTGGCCGCGTGGAGGACTATGGCTACACCTTC	CAGGRVEDYGYTF	.	TRBV28	TRBJ1-2	.
TGTGCCACCAGTGATACGGGGGAGCAGTACTTC	CATSDTGEQYF	.	TRBV24-1	TRBJ2-7	.
TGTGCCAGCAGCCAAGTTGCGGGGGCCCGGTATGGCTACACCTTC	CASSQVAGARYGYTF	.	TRBV3-1/TRBV3-2	TRBJ1-2	.